The T cell receptor beta chain described here comes from a study of memory CD4+ T cells and cytomegalovirus serostatus. The overall study: Healthy Belgian adult donors included 9 or 10 CMV-positive and some 25 CMV-negative people.

Libraries were prepared by immunoSEQ multiplex PCR; TCRdb keeps only in-frame clonotypes and omits some of them. This table has about 62,000 clones, around 76% appearing once. The CDR3 extends over 14 amino acids. Germline assignment: CDR1 SGHNT and CDR2 YENEEA. V gave up 3 bases and J gave up 1 base, with 6 bases separating them. The sort gate was single viable CD3+CD4+CD8-CD45RO+ cells for memory CD4+ T cells. Serum IgG to CMV pp150, pp28, p38 and p52 defined serostatus. The rearrangement uses TRBV11-3 and TRBJ2-2; tentatively, D is TRBD2 (5 bases). The sequencing input was memory CD4+ T cells from blood. This clonotype was sampled from an adult in good health and CMV-seropositive. The CDR3 here is CASSLGENTGELFF. In nucleotides, the CDR3 is TGTGCCAGCAGCTTGGGAGAGAACACCGGGGAGCTGTTTTTT.